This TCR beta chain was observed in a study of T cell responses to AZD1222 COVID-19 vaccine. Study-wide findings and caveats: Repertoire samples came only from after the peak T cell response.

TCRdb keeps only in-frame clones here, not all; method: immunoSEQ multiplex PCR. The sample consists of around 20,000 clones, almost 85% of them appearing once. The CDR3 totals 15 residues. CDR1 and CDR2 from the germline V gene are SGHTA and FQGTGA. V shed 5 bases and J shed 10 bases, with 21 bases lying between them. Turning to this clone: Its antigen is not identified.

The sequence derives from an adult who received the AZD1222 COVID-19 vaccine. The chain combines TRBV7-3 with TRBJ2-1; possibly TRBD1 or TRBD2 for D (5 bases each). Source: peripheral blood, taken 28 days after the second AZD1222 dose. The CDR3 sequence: CASSREGRAEGEQFF. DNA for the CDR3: TGTGCCAGCAGCCGTGAGGGCAGGGCCGAAGGGGAGCAGTTCTTC.